This T cell receptor beta chain originates from a study of cytomegalovirus exposure and HLA in healthy donors. These donors counted as nominally healthy when sampled, but unrecorded immune exposures were likely. Looked up from germline, CDR1 is SGHRS and CDR2 is YFSETQ. This CDR3 is 11 amino acids long. Researchers ran the PCR with 60 Vbeta and 13 Jbeta primers. The assay was immunoSEQ multiplex PCR, and TCRdb's table has in-frame clones only and misses some. This table has around 130,000 clones, about 74% appearing once. Study observations and caveats: Most TCR sequences showed up rarely, but some public TCRs showed up in many donors. Three chains linked to CMV were shown in vitro to be specific for CMV antigens.

This clone appeared a single time. The antigen remains undetermined. V gene TRBV5-1 combines with J gene TRBJ2-5, with D possibly being TRBD2 (5 bases). TRBJ2-7 matches the DNA end more closely, so the J call is doubtful. The clonotype comes from a woman between 45 and 60 years old in good health and CMV-seropositive. Sequencing was performed on PBMCs. CDR3 nucleotide sequence: TGCGCCAGCAGAGTGGGAGACGAGCAGTACTTC. This encodes CASRVGDEQYF.